One and the same sample provided the 17 T cell receptor beta chains below, sequenced in a study of identical twins. TCRdb fed the 5' RACE reads into MiXCR, producing one record per CDR3 protein. The data show 470,000 or so distinct CDR3 sequences, 20% to 30% seen once. The same data also went into a second study, on T cells expressing NK-cell markers.

Sequencing input: CD4+ T cells sorted from blood. Every receptor here comes from a woman aged 18-29 years in good health.

There are a few counts of this clonotype. The chain has TRBV4-3 and TRBJ1-4; 8 bases are a match to TRBD1. Trimming at V came to 0 bases and at J to 7 bases, leaving 4 bases not matched to a gene. This CDR3 contains 15 residues. Germline V gene data show CDR1 as LGHNA and CDR2 as YSLEER. The CDR3 loop reads CASSQDRDRSEKLFF. DNA of the CDR3: TGCGCCAGCAGCCAAGACCGGGACAGGTCTGAAAAACTGTTTTTT.

CDR3 loop: CASSAHRLRSDTQYF. The CDR3 coding sequence is TGTGCCAGCAGTGCTCACCGACTTAGATCAGATACGCAGTATTTT. The chain uses TRBV12-3 or TRBV12-4 and TRBJ2-3, with no clear D. This CDR3 is built from 15 residues. Trimming stripped 5 bases from V and 4 bases from J, with 16 bases between.

CDR3 amino acids: CASSHPGWDGYTF. DNA of the CDR3: TGTGCCAGCAGCCACCCCGGGTGGGATGGCTACACCTTC. The chain employs TRBV3-1 and TRBJ1-2; no clear D gene. Germline CDR1 LGHDT, CDR2 YNNKEL (reference sequence). Trimming shortened V by 3 bases and J by 6 bases, and 11 bases separated the two germline ends. CDR3 length: 13 amino acids.

The rearrangement uses TRBV10-3 and TRBJ1-1, with D unclear. V lost 4 bases, J lost 1 base, and 10 bases lay in between. This CDR3 region has 14 residues. Germline V CDR1 and CDR2: ENHRY, SYGVKD. DNA for the CDR3: TGTGCCATCAGTGCAAGGGAACGGAACACTGAAGCTTTCTTT. Amino acids: CAISARERNTEAFF.

This clonotype was seen more than once but under ten times. The chain is built from TRBV12-3 or TRBV12-4 and TRBJ1-2; 8 bases align to TRBD1. Unmatched junction bases numbered 8, after V lost 5 bases and J lost 6 bases. CDR3 length: 14 amino acids. The CDR3 coding sequence is TGTGCCAGCAGTGCTTGGACAGGGAAGGATGGCTACACCTTC. Amino acid sequence: CASSAWTGKDGYTF.

In this sample, this clonotype turned up a few times. The rearrangement links TRBV12-3 or TRBV12-4 to TRBJ2-2; no firm D call. With 5 bases removed from V and 8 bases from J, the gap between germline ends came to 9 bases. The CDR3 extends over 12 amino acids. CDR3 loop: CASSPPPGELFF. In DNA form, the CDR3 reads TGTGCCAGCAGTCCCCCACCGGGGGAGCTGTTTTTT.

This clonotype was observed a handful of times. The chain has TRBV5-1 and TRBJ2-1; the D is unclear. CDR1 SGHRS and CDR2 YFSETQ come from the germline V gene. The CDR3 sequence is 16 residues long. The V end lost 1 base, the J end lost 8 bases, and 19 bases lay between the germline ends. CDR3 coding DNA: TGCGCCAGCAGCTTGAGGCTAGACGGTCTGGTTGATGAGCAGTTCTTC. Amino acid sequence: CASSLRLDGLVDEQFF.

The V and J genes are TRBV20-1 and TRBJ1-6; D gene unclear. V was shortened by 1 base and J by 8 bases, with 6 bases between the two germline ends. The CDR3 is 12 amino acids. Germline CDR1 is DFQATT and CDR2 is SNEGSKA (reference sequence). The CDR3 protein is CSARGGDSPLHF. The CDR3 region has the DNA TGCAGTGCTAGAGGGGGAGATTCACCCCTCCACTTT.

This clonotype was detected a few times. The CDR3 here is CASSPAGSEQFF. The CDR3 DNA reads as TGCGCCAGCAGCCCGGCGGGTAGTGAGCAGTTCTTC. The chain joins TRBV5-1 to TRBJ2-1; D is possibly TRBD2 (5 bases). V lost 4 bases, J lost 9 bases, and 11 bases lay in between. CDR1 and CDR2 from the germline V gene are SGHRS and YFSETQ. The CDR3 is made up of 12 amino acids.

A few counts support this clonotype. The chain carries TRBV5-1 and TRBJ1-1; TRBD1 matches 8 bases. The V and J ends lost 1 base and 1 base, in that order; junction bases with no gene match: 12. The CDR3 length is 18 residues. The V gene's germline CDR1 is SGHRS and CDR2 YFSETQ. The CDR3 coding sequence is TGCGCCAGCAGCTTGAGGACAGGGTGGGTCGCAACGAACACTGAAGCTTTCTTT. Residues: CASSLRTGWVATNTEAFF.

This clonotype appeared a few times. This CDR3 reads CASSINLGGEAFF. The CDR3 DNA sequence: TGCGCCAGCAGCATAAATCTAGGAGGGGAAGCTTTCTTT. The V gene is TRBV5-1, the J gene TRBJ1-1; D unresolved. Trimming removed 4 bases at V and 8 bases at J, with 15 bases between. Germline V gene lookup returns CDR1 SGHRS and CDR2 YFSETQ. This CDR3 spans 13 amino acids. Looking up the rest from reference TRBV5-1 and TRBJ1-1 gives the full variable domain: KAGVTQTPRYLIKTRGQQVTLSCSPISGHRSVSWYQQTPGQGLQFLFEYFSETQRNKGNFPGRFSGRQFSNSRSEMNVSTLELGDSALYLCASSINLGGEAFFGQGTRLTVV.

This clonotype was detected only a few times. The chain employs TRBV27 and TRBJ2-7, with a tentative D call TRBD2 (6 bases). This CDR3 region has 14 residues. The V gene lost 3 bases and the J gene lost 3 bases, with 12 bases spanning the gap. Germline V gene lookup returns CDR1 MNHEY and CDR2 SMNVEV (reference sequence). The CDR3, as DNA: TGTGCCAGCAGTTTCAGTACTAGCCACTACGAGCAGTACTTC. Protein product: CASSFSTSHYEQYF.

J is TRBJ2-3 and V is TRBV5-1, with 9 bases aligning to TRBD2. The V segment lost 2 bases and the J segment 0 bases; nucleotides outside the gene matches: 4. The CDR3 loop spans 16 amino acids. CDR1 is SGHRS and CDR2 is YFSETQ in the germline V gene. For the CDR3, the DNA is TGCGCCAGCAGCTTCCTAGCGGGGACTAGCACAGATACGCAGTATTTT. This encodes CASSFLAGTSTDTQYF.

This clonotype has a handful of counts. The rearrangement joins TRBV29-1 to TRBJ2-7; perhaps D is TRBD1 or TRBD2 (6 bases each). Trimming left V 6 bases short and J 2 bases short, with 20 bases between. In germline, CDR1 is SQVTM, CDR2 ANQGSEA. The CDR3 is 15 residues long. DNA for the CDR3: TGCAGCGTCATTTTACGGGGGCCTACTCCCTACGAGCAGTACTTC. Its protein is CSVILRGPTPYEQYF.

The CDR3 DNA reads TGTGCCAGCAGCTCCGGGACAGATTCACCCCTCCACTTT. Amino acid sequence: CASSSGTDSPLHF. The genes are TRBV5-4 and TRBJ1-6; 7 bases map to TRBD1. CDR1 and CDR2 from the germline V gene are SGHNT and YYREEE (reference sequence). V trimming: 3 bases; J trimming: 8 bases; junction bases outside the gene matches: 2. The CDR3 spans 13 residues.

The CDR3 DNA sequence: TGTGCCTGGAGTGTATCGGTCATGGAGCAGTTCTTC. Translating it yields CAWSVSVMEQFF. The chain recombines TRBV30 with TRBJ2-1; no definite D call. This CDR3 has 12 residues. Trimming removed 0 bases from V and 10 bases from J, with 10 bases in between. Germline CDR1 is GTSNPN and CDR2 is SVGIG (reference sequence).

The rearrangement joins TRBV20-1 to TRBJ2-1; TRBD2 might be the D (6 bases). The CDR3 has 18 amino acids. Germline lookup yields CDR1 DFQATT and CDR2 SNEGSKA (reference sequence). V was clipped by 3 bases and J by 9 bases, with 30 bases between them. The CDR3 DNA is TGCAGTGCTAGTACGCTTGGAGGAGGGAGAGTACGTGTAGGTGAGCAGTTCTTC. Its protein is CSASTLGGGRVRVGEQFF.